A selection of T cell receptor beta chains follows, all from one sample in a study of shared clonotypes between healthy human individuals. Data came from immunoSEQ multiplex PCR; TCRdb stores just in-frame clones and leaves some out. Altogether about 2.4 million clones are present, 93% being singletons, with the ten largest covering about 0.39%. Sequencing was performed on naive CD4+ T cells from PBMCs. These receptors came from a man younger than 35 in good health. Some clones in this sample may be carry-over from other donors' samples. Each CDR3 is given with its conserved first and last residue. Fields, in order: V gene, J gene, clone size, D gene, CDR3 protein, CDR3 DNA. D genes are given only for firm matches. Clone size, where shown, is once, few, many, or a class for clones that have expanded.

>TRBV5-1|TRBJ2-5|-|TRBD1
CASSHGTEKETQYF
TGCGCCAGCAGCCACGGGACAGAGAAAGAGACCCAGTACTTC
>TRBV5-4|TRBJ1-2|-|TRBD1
CASSPMTGFANYGYTF
TGTGCCAGCAGCCCTATGACAGGGTTCGCTAACTATGGCTACACCTTC
>TRBV7-3|TRBJ2-3|-|-
CASSSRDTQYF
TGTGCCAGCAGCTCAAGGGATACGCAGTATTTT
>TRBV7-7|TRBJ2-3|-|-
CASSPGDSTDTQYF
TGTGCCAGCAGCCCGGGGGACAGCACAGATACGCAGTATTTT
>TRBV7-9|TRBJ2-3|-|-
CASSLGGPATATDTQYF
TGTGCCAGCAGCTTAGGGGGCCCCGCGACAGCCACAGATACGCAGTATTTT
>TRBV5-3|TRBJ2-7|-|-
CARSWGSSYEQYF
TGTGCCAGAAGCTGGGGGAGCTCCTACGAGCAGTACTTC
>TRBV30|TRBJ2-7|-|TRBD1
CAWRGQGSYEQYF
TGTGCCTGGAGGGGACAGGGGTCCTACGAGCAGTACTTC
>TRBV5-1|TRBJ1-2|-|-
CASSLSIEDGYTF
TGCGCCAGCAGCCTGTCAATTGAGGATGGCTACACCTTC
>TRBV11-3|TRBJ2-3|-|-
CASSFQGSGTDTQYF
TGTGCCAGCAGCTTCCAGGGCTCGGGGACAGATACGCAGTATTTT
>TRBV6-1|TRBJ2-5|-|-
CASSESPWTEIGETQYF
TGTGCCAGCAGTGAAAGCCCGTGGACAGAGATAGGGGAGACCCAGTACTTC
>TRBV6-1|TRBJ2-3|-|-
CASHSSSTDTQYF
TGTGCCAGCCACTCCAGTAGCACAGATACGCAGTATTTT
>TRBV30|TRBJ2-1|-|-
CAGKGGSNEQFF
TGTGCCGGGAAGGGGGGGTCTAATGAGCAGTTCTTC
>TRBV10-3|TRBJ2-7|-|-
CASLPRTDSYEQYF
TGTGCCAGCCTGCCCAGGACAGACTCCTACGAGCAGTACTTC
>TRBV30|TRBJ2-2|-|-
CACTGNTGELFF
TGTGCCTGTACCGGGAACACCGGGGAGCTGTTTTTT
>TRBV10-3|TRBJ2-3|-|-
CAISSVSTDTQYF
TGTGCCATCAGCTCGGTTAGCACAGATACGCAGTATTTT
>TRBV20-1|TRBJ1-1|few|-
CSALTRTEAFF
TGCAGTGCTCTGACGAGGACTGAAGCTTTCTTT
>TRBV7-8|TRBJ1-1|-|TRBD1
CASIQTGAYLEAFF
TGTGCCAGCATCCAAACAGGGGCCTACCTTGAAGCTTTCTTT
>TRBV28|TRBJ2-1|-|-
CASSSPDWGTNNEQFF
TGTGCCAGCAGTTCCCCCGACTGGGGGACCAACAATGAGCAGTTCTTC